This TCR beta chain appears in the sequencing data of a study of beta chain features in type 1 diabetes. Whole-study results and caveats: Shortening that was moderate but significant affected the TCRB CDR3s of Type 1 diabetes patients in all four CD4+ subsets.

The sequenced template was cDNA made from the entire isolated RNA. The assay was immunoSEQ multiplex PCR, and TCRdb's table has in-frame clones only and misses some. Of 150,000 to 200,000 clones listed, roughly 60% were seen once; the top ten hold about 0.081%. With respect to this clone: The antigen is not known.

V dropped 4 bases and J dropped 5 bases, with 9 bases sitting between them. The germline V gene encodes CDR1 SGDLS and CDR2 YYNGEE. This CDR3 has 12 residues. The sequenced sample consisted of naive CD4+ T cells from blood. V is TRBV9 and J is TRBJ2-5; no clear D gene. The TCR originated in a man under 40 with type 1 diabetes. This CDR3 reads CASSPSLETQYF. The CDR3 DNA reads TGTGCCAGCAGCCCGAGTCTGGAGACCCAGTACTTC.